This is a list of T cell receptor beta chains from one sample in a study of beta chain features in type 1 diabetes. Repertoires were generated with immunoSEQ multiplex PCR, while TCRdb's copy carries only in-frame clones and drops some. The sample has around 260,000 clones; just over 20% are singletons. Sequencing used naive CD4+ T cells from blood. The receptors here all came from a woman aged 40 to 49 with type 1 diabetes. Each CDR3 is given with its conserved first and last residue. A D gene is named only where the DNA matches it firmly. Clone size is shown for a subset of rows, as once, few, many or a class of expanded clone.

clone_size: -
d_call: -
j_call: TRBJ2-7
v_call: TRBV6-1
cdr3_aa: CASNIGQSNFYEQYF
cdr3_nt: TGTGCCAGCAACATCGGACAGAGCAATTTCTACGAGCAGTACTTC

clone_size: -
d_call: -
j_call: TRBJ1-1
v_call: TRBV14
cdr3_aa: CASNTDPWDTEAFF
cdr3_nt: TGTGCCAGCAACACAGACCCTTGGGACACTGAAGCTTTCTTT

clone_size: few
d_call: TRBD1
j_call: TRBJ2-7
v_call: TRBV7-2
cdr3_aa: CASSLGRTGGNEQYF
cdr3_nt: TGTGCCAGCAGCTTAGGGCGGACAGGGGGTAACGAGCAGTACTTC

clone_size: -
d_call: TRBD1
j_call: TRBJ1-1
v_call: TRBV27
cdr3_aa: CASSQTGYRSEAFF
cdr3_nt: TGTGCCAGCAGTCAGACAGGGTATAGAAGTGAAGCTTTCTTT

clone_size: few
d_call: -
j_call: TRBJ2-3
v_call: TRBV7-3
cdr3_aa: CASSLDSPFTDTQYF
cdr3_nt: TGTGCCAGCAGCTTAGACTCCCCTTTCACAGATACGCAGTATTTT

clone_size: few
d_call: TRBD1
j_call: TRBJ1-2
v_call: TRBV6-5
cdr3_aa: CASTSGTDYGYTF
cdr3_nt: TGTGCCAGCACCTCCGGGACAGACTATGGCTACACCTTC

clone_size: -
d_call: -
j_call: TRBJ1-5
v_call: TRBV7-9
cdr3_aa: CASSFHGQSNQPQHF
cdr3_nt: TGTGCCAGCAGCTTTCACGGACAGTCCAATCAGCCCCAGCATTTT

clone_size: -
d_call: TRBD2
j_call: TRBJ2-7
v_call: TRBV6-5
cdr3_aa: CASSIQREFYDEQYF
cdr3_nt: TGTGCCAGCAGTATACAGCGGGAGTTCTATGACGAGCAGTACTTC

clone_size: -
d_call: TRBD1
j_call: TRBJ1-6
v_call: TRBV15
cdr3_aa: CATSRSRDRVPLHF
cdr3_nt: TGTGCCACCAGCAGGTCCCGGGACAGGGTGCCCCTCCACTTT

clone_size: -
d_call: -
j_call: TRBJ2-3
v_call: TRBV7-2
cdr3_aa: CASSLGGGVGDTQYF
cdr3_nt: TGTGCCAGCAGCTTAGGAGGCGGGGTAGGAGATACGCAGTATTTT

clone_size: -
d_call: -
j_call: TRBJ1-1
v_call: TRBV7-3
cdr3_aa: CASSLQGNTEAFF
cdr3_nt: TGTGCCAGCAGCTTACAGGGAAACACTGAAGCTTTCTTT

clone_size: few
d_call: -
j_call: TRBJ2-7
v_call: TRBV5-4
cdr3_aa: CASSFPGGSYEQYF
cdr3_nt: TGTGCCAGCAGCTTCCCAGGGGGGAGCTACGAGCAGTACTTC

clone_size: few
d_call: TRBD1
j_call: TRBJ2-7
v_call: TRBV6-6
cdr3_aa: CATATGSREQYF
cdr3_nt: TGTGCCACCGCGACAGGGTCGCGCGAGCAGTACTTC

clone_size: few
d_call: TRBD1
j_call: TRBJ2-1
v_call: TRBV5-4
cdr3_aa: CASSLTGEWNEQFF
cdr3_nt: TGTGCCAGCAGCCTGACAGGGGAGTGGAATGAGCAGTTCTTC

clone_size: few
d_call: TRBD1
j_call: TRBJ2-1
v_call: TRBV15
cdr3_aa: CATSTRQGSYNEQFF
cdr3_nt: TGTGCCACCAGCACCCGACAGGGTTCCTACAATGAGCAGTTCTTC

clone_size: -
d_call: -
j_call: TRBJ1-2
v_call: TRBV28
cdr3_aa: CASSTEPGGRRYGYTF
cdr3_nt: TGTGCCAGCAGCACCGAACCGGGTGGGAGACGGTATGGCTACACCTTC

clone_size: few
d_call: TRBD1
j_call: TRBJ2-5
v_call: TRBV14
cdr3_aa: CASSRWGTGGAETQYF
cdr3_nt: TGTGCCAGCAGCCGATGGGGGACAGGGGGCGCGGAGACCCAGTACTTC

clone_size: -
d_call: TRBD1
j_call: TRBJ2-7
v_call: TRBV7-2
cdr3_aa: CASTRTGRGEQYF
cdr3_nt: TGTGCCAGCACCAGGACAGGGAGAGGCGAGCAGTACTTC

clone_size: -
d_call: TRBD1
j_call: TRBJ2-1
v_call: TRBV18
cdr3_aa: CASSLDRGRGANEQFF
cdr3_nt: TGTGCCAGCTCACTTGACAGGGGGCGAGGTGCCAATGAGCAGTTCTTC

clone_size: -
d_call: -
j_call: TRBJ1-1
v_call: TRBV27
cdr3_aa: CASSLSVTGIEAFF
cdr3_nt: TGTGCCAGCAGTTTATCGGTTACAGGCATTGAAGCTTTCTTT

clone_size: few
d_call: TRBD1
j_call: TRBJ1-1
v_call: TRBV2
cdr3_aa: CASSGQGMNTEAFF
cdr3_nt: TGTGCCAGCAGTGGACAGGGAATGAACACTGAAGCTTTCTTT

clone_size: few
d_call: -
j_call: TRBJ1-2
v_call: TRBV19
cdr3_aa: CASSTTTVARGYTF
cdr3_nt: TGTGCCAGTAGTACTACGACAGTGGCCCGTGGCTACACCTTC

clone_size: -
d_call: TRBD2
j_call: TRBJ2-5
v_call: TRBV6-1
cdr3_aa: CASRLQGGFDETQYF
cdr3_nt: TGTGCCAGCAGGTTGCAGGGAGGGTTTGACGAGACCCAGTACTTC

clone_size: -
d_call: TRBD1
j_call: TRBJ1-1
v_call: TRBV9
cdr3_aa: CASSPRTGEVNTEAFF
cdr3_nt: TGTGCCAGCAGCCCACGGACAGGGGAGGTGAACACTGAAGCTTTCTTT

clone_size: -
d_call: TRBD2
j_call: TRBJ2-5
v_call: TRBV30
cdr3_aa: CAWQTSGGQETQYF
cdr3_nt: TGTGCCTGGCAGACTAGCGGGGGCCAAGAGACCCAGTACTTC

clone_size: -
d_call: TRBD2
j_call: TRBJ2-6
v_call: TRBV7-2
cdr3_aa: CASSLVGGGVAGANVLTF
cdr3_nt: TGTGCCAGCAGCTTAGTCGGCGGGGGGGTAGCTGGGGCCAACGTCCTGACTTTC

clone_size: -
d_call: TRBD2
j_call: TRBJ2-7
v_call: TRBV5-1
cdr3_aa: CASSRGGDPAEQYF
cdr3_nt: TGCGCCAGCAGCCGGGGGGGGGACCCGGCCGAGCAGTACTTC

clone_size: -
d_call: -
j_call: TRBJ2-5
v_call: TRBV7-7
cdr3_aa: CASSLGVAPETQYF
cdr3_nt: TGTGCCAGCAGCTTAGGGGTAGCGCCCGAGACCCAGTACTTC

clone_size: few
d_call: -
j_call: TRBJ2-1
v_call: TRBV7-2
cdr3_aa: CASSLSFNEQFF
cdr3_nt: TGTGCCAGCAGCTTAAGCTTCAATGAGCAGTTCTTC

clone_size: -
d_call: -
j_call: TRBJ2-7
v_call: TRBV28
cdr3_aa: CASSLGGEGGYEQYF
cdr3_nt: TGTGCCAGCAGTTTAGGCGGGGAAGGTGGGTACGAGCAGTACTTC

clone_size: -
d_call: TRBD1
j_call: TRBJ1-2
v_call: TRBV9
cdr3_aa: CASSARTGDLYGYTF
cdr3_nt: TGTGCCAGCAGCGCCAGGACAGGCGACCTTTATGGCTACACCTTC

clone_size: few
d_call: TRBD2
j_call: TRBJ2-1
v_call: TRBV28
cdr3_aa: CASSSGTTGREQFF
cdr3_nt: TGTGCCAGCAGCTCCGGGACTACCGGTAGGGAGCAGTTCTTC

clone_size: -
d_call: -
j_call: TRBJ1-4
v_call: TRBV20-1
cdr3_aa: CSARESEKLFF
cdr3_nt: TGCAGTGCCAGGGAAAGTGAAAAACTGTTTTTT

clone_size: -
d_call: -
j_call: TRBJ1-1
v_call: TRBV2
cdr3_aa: CASSGPGMNTEAFF
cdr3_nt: TGTGCCAGCAGTGGGCCGGGTATGAACACTGAAGCTTTCTTT

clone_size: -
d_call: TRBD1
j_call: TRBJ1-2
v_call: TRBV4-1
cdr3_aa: CASSPLWTGSGYTF
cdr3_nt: TGCGCCAGCAGCCCGTTATGGACAGGGTCTGGCTACACCTTC

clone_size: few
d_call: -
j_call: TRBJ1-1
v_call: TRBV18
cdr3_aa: CASWRVNAEAFF
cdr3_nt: TGTGCCAGCTGGAGGGTGAACGCTGAAGCTTTCTTT

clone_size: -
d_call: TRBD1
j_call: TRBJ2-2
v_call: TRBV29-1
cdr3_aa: CSAGRNRGPSGGELFF
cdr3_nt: TGCAGCGCCGGGAGAAACAGGGGGCCCTCAGGCGGGGAGCTGTTTTTT

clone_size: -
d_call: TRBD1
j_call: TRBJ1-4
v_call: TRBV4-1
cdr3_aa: CASSQQTGGNEKLFF
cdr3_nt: TGCGCCAGCAGCCAACAGACAGGGGGAAATGAAAAACTGTTTTTT

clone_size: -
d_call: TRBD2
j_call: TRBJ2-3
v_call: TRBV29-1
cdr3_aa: CSVPPPPAGDNPQYF
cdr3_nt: TGCAGCGTTCCTCCCCCCCCGGCGGGAGATAACCCGCAGTATTTT

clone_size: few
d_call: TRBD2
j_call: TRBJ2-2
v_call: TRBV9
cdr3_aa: CASSVVPAGGPGGELFF
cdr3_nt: TGTGCCAGCAGCGTAGTACCAGCGGGAGGGCCTGGCGGGGAGCTGTTTTTT

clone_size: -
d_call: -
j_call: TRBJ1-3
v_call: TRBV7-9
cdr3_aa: CASSLGLRDTIYF
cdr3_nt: TGTGCCAGCAGCTTAGGCCTTCGGGACACCATATATTTT

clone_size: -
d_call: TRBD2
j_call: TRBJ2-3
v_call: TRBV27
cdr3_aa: CASSFQRGVTDTQYF
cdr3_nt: TGTGCCAGCAGTTTCCAGCGGGGGGTCACAGATACGCAGTATTTT

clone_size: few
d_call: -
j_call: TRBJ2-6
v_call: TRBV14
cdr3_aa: CASSQTRGFSGANVLTF
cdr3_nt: TGTGCCAGCAGCCAAACACGGGGGTTCTCTGGGGCCAACGTCCTGACTTTC

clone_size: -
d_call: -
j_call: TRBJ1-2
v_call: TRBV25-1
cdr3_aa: CASSESRYGYTF
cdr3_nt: TGTGCCAGCAGTGAATCTCGCTATGGCTACACCTTC

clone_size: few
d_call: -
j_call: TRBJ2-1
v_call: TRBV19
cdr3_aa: CASSISPHAGEQFF
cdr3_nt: TGTGCCAGTAGTATCTCCCCCCACGCGGGAGAGCAGTTCTTC

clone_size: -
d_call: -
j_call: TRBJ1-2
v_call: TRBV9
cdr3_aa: CASSVLPGLTNYGYTF
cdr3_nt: TGTGCCAGCAGCGTCCTCCCTGGTCTAACTAACTATGGCTACACCTTC

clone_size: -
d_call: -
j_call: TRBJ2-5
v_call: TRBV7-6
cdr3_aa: CASSTGQQETQYF
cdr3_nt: TGTGCCAGCAGCACTGGACAGCAAGAGACCCAGTACTTC

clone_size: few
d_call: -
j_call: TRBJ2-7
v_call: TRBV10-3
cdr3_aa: CAILGAYEQYF
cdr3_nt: TGTGCCATCCTAGGAGCCTACGAGCAGTACTTC